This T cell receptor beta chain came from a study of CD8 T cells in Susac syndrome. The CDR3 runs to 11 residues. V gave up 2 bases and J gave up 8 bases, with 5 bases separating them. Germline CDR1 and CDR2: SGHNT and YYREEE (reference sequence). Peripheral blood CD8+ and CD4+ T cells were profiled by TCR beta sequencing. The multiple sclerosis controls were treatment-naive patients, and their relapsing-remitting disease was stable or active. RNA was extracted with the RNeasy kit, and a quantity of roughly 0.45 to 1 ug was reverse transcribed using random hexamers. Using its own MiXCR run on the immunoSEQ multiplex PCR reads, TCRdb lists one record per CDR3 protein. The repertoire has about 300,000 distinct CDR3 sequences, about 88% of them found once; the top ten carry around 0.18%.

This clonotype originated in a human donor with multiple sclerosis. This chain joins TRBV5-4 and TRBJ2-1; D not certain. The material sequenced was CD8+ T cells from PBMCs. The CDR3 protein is CASSFTDEQFF. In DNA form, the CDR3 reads TGTGCCAGCAGCTTTACGGATGAGCAGTTCTTC.